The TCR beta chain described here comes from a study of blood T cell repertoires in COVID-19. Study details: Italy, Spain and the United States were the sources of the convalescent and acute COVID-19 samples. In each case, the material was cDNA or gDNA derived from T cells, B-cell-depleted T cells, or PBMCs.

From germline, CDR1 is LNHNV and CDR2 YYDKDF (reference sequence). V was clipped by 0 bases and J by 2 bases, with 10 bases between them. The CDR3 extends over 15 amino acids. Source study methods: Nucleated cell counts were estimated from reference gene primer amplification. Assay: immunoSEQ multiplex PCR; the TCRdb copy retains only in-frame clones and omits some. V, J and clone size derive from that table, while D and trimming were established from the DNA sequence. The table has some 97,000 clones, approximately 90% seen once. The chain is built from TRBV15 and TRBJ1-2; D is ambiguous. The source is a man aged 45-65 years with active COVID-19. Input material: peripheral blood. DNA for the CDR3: TGTGCCACCAGCAGAGATCGGCTAGGAAACTATGGCTACACCTTC. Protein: CATSRDRLGNYGYTF.